The sequence of this T cell receptor beta chain was determined in a study of blood T cell repertoires in COVID-19. Study-wide background: Whether acute or convalescent, the COVID-19 samples came from the United States, Italy and Spain. From T cells, B-cell-depleted T cells, or PBMCs came the material, which was cDNA or gDNA.

Authors' methods: Estimation of nucleated cell counts relied on the amplification of reference gene primers. TCRdb's table, derived via immunoSEQ multiplex PCR, lists solely in-frame clones and lacks some. V and J calls and clone size are given by that table; D and trimming were obtained from the DNA. This table holds 110,000 or so clones, about 86% found once. Germline V gene sequence: CDR1 SGHVS, CDR2 FQNEAQ. With V trimmed by 1 base and J by 6 bases, 5 bases remained unmatched. The CDR3 spans 14 residues. The source of this sequence is a man between 70 and 80 years old who had recovered from COVID-19. This sequence joins TRBV7-8 and TRBJ1-2; 7 bases line up with TRBD1. The sequenced sample consisted of peripheral blood. The CDR3 sequence: CASSLGVGGHGYTF. For the CDR3, the DNA is TGTGCCAGCAGCTTAGGAGTAGGGGGCCATGGCTACACCTTC.